Shown below are 23 T cell receptor beta chains from a single sample sequenced in a study of T-cell reconstitution after alpha-beta-depleted transplantation in children. Preparation of the TCRbeta library was carried out with unique molecular identifiers. TCRdb reprocessed the PCR reads with MiXCR, giving one entry per CDR3 protein. The sample yields around 250,000 distinct CDR3 sequences, around 8% seen once. The specimen was PBMCs, mostly from graft donor cells, collected 180 days after TCRalphabeta/CD19-depleted stem cell transplant. The origin of the receptors is a male patient aged 10-17 years who had a stem cell transplant for acute lymphoblastic leukemia, so the T cells may come from the graft donor.

This clonotype has ten or more counts. A read error may produce the germline difference seen at one junction end. The J gene is TRBJ2-5, the V gene TRBV29-1; 8 bases line up with TRBD1. The CDR3 length is 11 residues. The germline V gene encodes CDR1 SQVTM and CDR2 ANQGSEA. CDR3 bases: TGCAGCGTTGAAGAGCGGCAGGGGGCGAGCTTC. Its translation is CSVEERQGASF.

As for this clonotype: A read error may explain this, as a much larger clone is one base away. J is TRBJ2-7 and V is TRBV12-3 or TRBV12-4; maybe TRBD2 (7 bases). V lost 6 bases, J lost 6 bases, and 36 bases lay in between. CDR3 length: 20 amino acids. The CDR3, as DNA: TGTGCCAGCAGAAAGAGCGTCCGGGATAGGGGGGCTAGCGGTCCCTGCGAGCAGTACTTC. Protein sequence: CASRKSVRDRGASGPCEQYF.

There are many counts of this clonotype. The chain carries TRBV5-1 and TRBJ2-1, with D unresolved. Deletions cut 2 bases from V and 9 bases from J, with 12 bases between. The CDR3 contains 13 residues. CDR1 SGHRS and CDR2 YFSETQ come from the germline V gene. Here the CDR3 DNA reads TGCGCCAGCAGCTTCACCGAGTCTCGTGAGCAGTTCTTC. As protein: CASSFTESREQFF.

This clonotype has a count of ten or more. V usage is TRBV20-1 and J usage is TRBJ1-6, with a weak D call TRBD1 (5 bases). There are 20 residues in the CDR3. CDR1 and CDR2 (germline): DFQATT, SNEGSKA (reference sequence). The V gene lost 6 bases and the J gene lost 0 bases, with 27 bases spanning the gap. This CDR3 is CSASRNLPGLLSSYNSPLHF. CDR3 coding DNA: TGCAGTGCCTCTCGAAACCTTCCGGGACTCTTGAGCTCCTATAATTCACCCCTCCACTTT.

This clonotype was recorded many times. V is TRBV18 and J is TRBJ2-1; 10 nucleotides match TRBD2. The germline gives CDR1 KGHSH, CDR2 LQKENI. The CDR3 is 15 residues long. The V and J ends lost 2 bases and 3 bases, in that order; junction bases with no gene match: 1. The CDR3 bases are TGTGCCAGCTCACCAACTAGCGGGGTCTACAATGAGCAGTTCTTC. Translating gives CASSPTSGVYNEQFF.

The CDR3 DNA sequence: TGTGCCAGCAGGCCGGACCATAGCAATCAGCCCCAGCATTTT. Translation: CASRPDHSNQPQHF. V and J are TRBV6-1 and TRBJ1-5; D is unclear. The ends were cut back, 6 bases at V and 0 bases at J, with 9 bases in the middle. Per germline, CDR1 MNHNS and CDR2 SASEGT. The CDR3 loop spans 14 amino acids.

This clonotype appeared many times. The V and J genes are TRBV12-3 or TRBV12-4 and TRBJ1-5; D may be TRBD1 (5 bases). Trimming took 6 bases from V and 9 from J, leaving 12 bases between them. This CDR3 is built from 12 residues. The CDR3 DNA reads as TGTGCCAGCAGCCGGCAGGGTCGGCCCCAGCATTTT. Its translation: CASSRQGRPQHF.

This clonotype has at least ten counts. This chain uses TRBV28 with TRBJ1-6; D is perhaps TRBD1 (6 bases). CDR3 size: 12 residues. Trimming took 11 bases from V and 8 from J, leaving 13 bases between them. CDR1 MDHEN and CDR2 SYDVKM come from the germline V gene. The DNA of the CDR3 is TGTGCCGCACAGGGTCGGGATTCACCCCTCCACTTT. It translates to CAAQGRDSPLHF.

This clonotype has a count of ten or more. The rearrangement joins TRBV28 to TRBJ2-7, with 12 bases identical to TRBD2. Trimming cost V 6 bases and J 2 bases; bases outside gene matches: 8. This CDR3 has 16 residues. Germline CDR1 MDHEN, CDR2 SYDVKM. The CDR3, as DNA: TGTGCCAGCAGCTCCCCTCTAGCGGGAGGGCCCTACGAGCAGTACTTC. This gives the protein CASSSPLAGGPYEQYF.

This clonotype was detected many times. The V and J genes are TRBV28 and TRBJ1-4; TRBD1 aligns across 10 bases. Unmatched junction bases numbered 6, after V lost 10 bases and J lost 7 bases. The germline V gene has CDR1 MDHEN and CDR2 SYDVKM. The CDR3 loop spans 13 amino acids. For the CDR3, the DNA is TGTGCCACCGGAGACAGGGGGCCTGAAAAACTGTTTTTT. Its protein product is CATGDRGPEKLFF.

This clonotype has at least ten counts. DNA of the CDR3: TGTGCCAGCAGCTTCGGAGTGCGGGGGGCCAACGTCCTGACTTTC. This gives the protein CASSFGVRGANVLTF. The chain has TRBV7-2 and TRBJ2-6; D gene uncertain. CDR3 length equals 15 residues. Trimming stripped 3 bases from V and 4 bases from J, with 10 bases between. The V gene's germline CDR1 is SGHTA and CDR2 FQGNSA.

Of note for this clonotype: A read error may explain this, as a much larger clone is one base away. The genes are TRBV20-1 and TRBJ2-7, with a tentative D call TRBD2 (5 bases). The V end was cut by 5 bases, the J end by 0 bases, with 8 bases between. The CDR3 contains 12 residues. The germline V gene encodes CDR1 DFQATT and CDR2 SNEGSKA (reference sequence). The CDR3 region has the DNA TGCAGTGCTTGCCGGGGCTCCTACGAGCAGTACTTC. It encodes CSACRGSYEQYF.

The chain links TRBV12-3 or TRBV12-4 to TRBJ1-2; D possibly corresponds to TRBD1 (5 bases). This CDR3 region has 14 residues. V lost 6 bases and J lost 5, with 16 bases in between. CDR3: CASRLAGTPYGYTF. The CDR3 coding sequence is TGTGCCAGCAGGCTAGCCGGGACCCCATATGGCTACACCTTC.

Comments on this clonotype: A much more abundant neighbour one base away suggests this may be a read error. This chain uses TRBV13 with TRBJ2-7; perhaps TRBD1 as D (6 bases). The germline gives CDR1 PRHDT, CDR2 FYEKMQ (reference sequence). The V end was cut by 5 bases, the J end by 7 bases, with 24 bases between. This CDR3 region has 16 residues. Here the CDR3 reads CASSTRQDCWNMEQYF. In DNA, the CDR3 is TGTGCCAGCAGCACACGACAGGACTGTTGGAATATGGAGCAGTACTTC.

This clonotype was picked up many times. V is TRBV6-2 or TRBV6-3 and J is TRBJ2-2, with TRBD1 matching over 7 bases. Trimming removed 2 bases from V and 1 base from J; junction bases left unmatched: 1. CDR3 size: 15 residues. Germline V gene lookup returns CDR1 MNHEY and CDR2 SVGEGT. The CDR3 loop is CASSYTGENTGELFF. Here the CDR3 DNA reads TGTGCCAGCAGTTACACAGGGGAGAACACCGGGGAGCTGTTTTTT.

This clonotype was found many times. The CDR3: CASSYSPLPLGVLTF. The CDR3 nucleotides are TGTGCCAGCAGTTACTCCCCTTTACCCCTCGGCGTCCTGACTTTC. The chain couples TRBV6-5 to TRBJ2-6; D not resolved. Looked up from germline, CDR1 is MNHEY and CDR2 is SVGAGI. Trimming removed 0 bases from V and 12 bases from J, with 15 bases in between. The length of the CDR3 is 15 residues.

This clonotype was recorded at least ten times. The V gene is TRBV9, the J gene TRBJ1-6; D unresolved. CDR1 is SGDLS and CDR2 is YYNGEE in the germline V gene. V shed 2 bases and J shed 6 bases, with 9 bases lying between them. The CDR3 length is 14 residues. The CDR3 nucleotides read TGTGCCAGCAGCGTGGGCAGCTCTAATTCACCCCTCCACTTT. Its protein is CASSVGSSNSPLHF.

This clonotype was recorded at least ten times. The J gene is TRBJ1-6, the V gene TRBV12-3 or TRBV12-4; D perhaps matches TRBD1 (6 bases). CDR3 length equals 14 residues. Trimming removed 1 base from V and 9 bases from J, with 10 bases in between. CDR3 loop: CASSLGGLASPLHF. The CDR3 nucleotides read TGTGCCAGCAGTTTAGGGGGGCTCGCTTCACCCCTCCACTTT.

This clonotype was recorded at least ten times. The chain uses TRBV10-3 and TRBJ1-1, with D perhaps matching TRBD1 (6 bases). Germline V gene data show CDR1 as ENHRY and CDR2 as SYGVKD. The CDR3 contains 18 residues. Trimming cost V 2 bases and J 2 bases, with 21 bases left between them. The CDR3 region has the DNA TGTGCCATCAGTGAGGCCGGCCAGGGGCGAGGGAGAAACACTGAAGCTTTCTTT. As protein: CAISEAGQGRGRNTEAFF.

A word on this clonotype: Given a much more abundant clone one base away, this may be a read error. This chain connects TRBV5-6 to TRBJ1-1, with D unclear. CDR1 and CDR2 from the germline V gene are SGHDT and YYEEEE. V was cut by 3 bases and J by 7 bases, with 10 bases left in between. The CDR3 consists of 12 residues. CDR3 region: CASSSVLFEAFF. CDR3 nucleotides: TGTGCCAGCAGCTCCGTGCTCTTTGAAGCTTTCTTT.

The sample holds many counts of this clonotype. This sequence joins TRBV28 and TRBJ2-1; no clear D. The CDR3 is 13 residues long. The ends were cut back, 6 bases at V and 9 bases at J, with 15 bases in the middle. The germline V gene has CDR1 MDHEN and CDR2 SYDVKM. CDR3 loop: CASSRVLSSEQFF. Here the CDR3 DNA reads TGTGCCAGCAGCCGGGTCCTGAGCTCTGAGCAGTTCTTC.

This clonotype was found many times. This rearrangement joins TRBV28 to TRBJ2-7; 9 nucleotides align to TRBD2. The J segment lost 4 bases and the V segment lost 2 bases, leaving 6 bases of the junction unmatched. The germline V gene encodes CDR1 MDHEN and CDR2 SYDVKM. CDR3 length: 15 amino acids. The CDR3 DNA reads as TGTGCCAGCAGTTTAGACAGCGGGAGGAGGTACGAGCAGTACTTC. Protein sequence: CASSLDSGRRYEQYF.

This clonotype appeared many times. This chain links TRBV7-8 with TRBJ2-7, with TRBD1 matching over 7 bases. The trim removed 5 bases at V and 6 bases at J, leaving 10 bases unmatched. This CDR3 region has 14 residues. Germline V gene data show CDR1 as SGHVS and CDR2 as FQNEAQ. The CDR3 region has the DNA TGTGCCAGCAGCCCTGAGGGACAGACTCTCGAGCAGTACTTC. This gives the protein CASSPEGQTLEQYF.